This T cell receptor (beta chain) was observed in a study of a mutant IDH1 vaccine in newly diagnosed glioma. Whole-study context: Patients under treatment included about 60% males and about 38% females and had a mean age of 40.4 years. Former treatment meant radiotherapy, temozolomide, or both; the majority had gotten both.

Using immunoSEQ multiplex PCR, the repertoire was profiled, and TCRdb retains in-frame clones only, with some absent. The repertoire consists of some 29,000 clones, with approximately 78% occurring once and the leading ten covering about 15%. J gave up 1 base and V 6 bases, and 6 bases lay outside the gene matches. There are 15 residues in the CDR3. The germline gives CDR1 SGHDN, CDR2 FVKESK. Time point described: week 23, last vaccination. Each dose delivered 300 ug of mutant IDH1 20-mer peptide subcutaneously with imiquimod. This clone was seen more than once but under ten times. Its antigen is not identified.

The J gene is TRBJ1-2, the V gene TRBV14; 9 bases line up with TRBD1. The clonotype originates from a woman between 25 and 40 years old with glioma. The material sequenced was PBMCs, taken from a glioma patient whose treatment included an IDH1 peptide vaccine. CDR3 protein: CASSQGQGYNYGYTF. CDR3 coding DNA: TGTGCCAGCAGTCAGGGACAGGGATATAACTATGGCTACACCTTC.